Listed below are T cell receptor beta chains from one sample, sequenced in a study of identical twins. From the 5' RACE reads, TCRdb called clonotypes with MiXCR, one entry per CDR3 protein. The sample consists of around 470,000 distinct CDR3 sequences, 12% to 15% of them appearing once. Another study also made use of these data, one on yellow fever vaccine responses in identical twins.

The source material was CD4+ T cells sorted from blood. These receptors originate from a woman aged 18-30 years in good health. Each CDR3 is given with its conserved first and last residue. The D gene is left open where the match is weak. Only some rows state a clone size, as once, few, many or a class for expanded clones.

>14|TRBJ2-5|NA|NA|TRBV7-6
TGTGCCAGCAGCTTAGGGTTCGTTCAAGAGACCCAGTACTTC
CASSLGFVQETQYF
>14|TRBJ2-7|NA|NA|TRBV7-2
TGTGCCAGCAGCTTAGTCGGGAGTTCTGGCGAGCAGTACTTC
CASSLVGSSGEQYF
>14|TRBJ2-2|few|TRBD2|TRBV28
TGTGCCAGCAGGGAACTAGCGGGGACCGGGGAGCTGTTTTTT
CASRELAGTGELFF
>14|TRBJ2-2|NA|NA|TRBV20-1
TGCAGTGCTAGAGATGAGGCTCCCCTTCCAGGCTGGATTTTT
CSARDEAPLPGWIF
>18|TRBJ2-1|once|TRBD2|TRBV3-1
TGTGCCAGCAGCCAAGTTGTCGGACTAGCGGGACCCAACAATGAGCAGTTCTTC
CASSQVVGLAGPNNEQFF
>16|TRBJ2-5|NA|NA|TRBV21-1
TGTGCCAGCAGTCCCGGGACGGGGGAGTACCAAGAGACCCAGTACTTC
CASSPGTGEYQETQYF
>13|TRBJ2-7|few|NA|TRBV7-2
TGTGCCAGCAGCTTAGACGGCAACTACGAGCAGTACTTC
CASSLDGNYEQYF
>14|TRBJ2-3|NA|NA|TRBV20-1
TGCAGTGCTAGAACGGGGCGGAGCACAGATACGCAGTATTTT
CSARTGRSTDTQYF
>12|TRBJ2-3|NA|TRBD1|TRBV29-1
TGCAGCCTATGGGACAGGGGAGATACGCAGTATTTT
CSLWDRGDTQYF
>15|TRBJ2-7|NA|NA|TRBV5-1
TGCGCCAGCAGTGTGGAGGGACAGCCCCGCAGCGAGCAGTACTTC
CASSVEGQPRSEQYF
>14|TRBJ2-7|NA|NA|TRBV30
TGTGCCTGGAGTGTCGGGACAAGGAGCTACGAGCAGTACTTC
CAWSVGTRSYEQYF
>16|TRBJ2-5|many|TRBD1|TRBV15
TGTGCCACCAGCAAAGGGACAGGGGGCGAGGGAGAGACCCAGTACTTC
CATSKGTGGEGETQYF
>12|TRBJ2-1|few|NA|TRBV20-1
TGCAGTGCTACGACAGCACTCAATGAGCAGTTCTTC
CSATTALNEQFF
>15|TRBJ2-7|NA|TRBD1|TRBV7-9
TGTGCCAGCAGCTACAGGGGCTTGAGCTCCTACGAGCAGTACTTC
CASSYRGLSSYEQYF
>10|TRBJ2-5|few|NA|TRBV30
TGTGCCTGGAGCGGAGAGACCCAGTACTTC
CAWSGETQYF
>14|TRBJ2-7|NA|NA|TRBV5-5
TGTGCCAGCAGCTTTGCCGGTCCAGTCTACGAGCAGTACTTC
CASSFAGPVYEQYF
>16|TRBJ2-1|NA|TRBD2|TRBV4-3
TGCGCCAGCAGCCAGATAGCGGGAGGGGCTTACAATGAGCAGTTCTTC
CASSQIAGGAYNEQFF
>17|TRBJ1-5|NA|TRBD1|TRBV7-2
TGTGCCAGCAGCTTCGGAACAGGGGTATTTAGCAATCAGCCCCAGCATTTT
CASSFGTGVFSNQPQHF
>10|TRBJ2-1|many|NA|TRBV29-1
TGCAGCGTTTGGGAAAATGAGCAGTTCTTC
CSVWENEQFF
>13|TRBJ2-7|NA|NA|TRBV6-6
TGTGCCAGCAGTTATAACAGGGAGTACGAGCAGTACTTC
CASSYNREYEQYF
>15|TRBJ2-2|NA|TRBD1|TRBV5-1
TGCGCCAGCAGCTATCGACAGGGTAGGACCGGGGAGCTGTTTTTT
CASSYRQGRTGELFF
>14|TRBJ1-5|NA|TRBD1|TRBV20-1
TGCAGTGCTAACGACAGGGGGCACAATCAGCCCCAGCATTTT
CSANDRGHNQPQHF
>14|TRBJ2-5|few|NA|TRBV5-1
TGCGCCAGCAGGTCCAGGGGCTCCCAAGAGACCCAGTACTTC
CASRSRGSQETQYF
>13|TRBJ2-1|many|NA|TRBV6-2/TRBV6-3
TGTGCCAGCAGTTACTACGGTCTTCGCGAGCAGTTCTTC
CASSYYGLREQFF
>12|TRBJ2-2|few|NA|TRBV20-1
TGCAGTGCTAGAGTTCCGGGGGGGGAGCTGTTTTTT
CSARVPGGELFF
>13|TRBJ1-4|few|NA|TRBV20-1
TGCAGTGCTAGAGTCCGGGGTTATGAAAAACTGTTTTTT
CSARVRGYEKLFF
>14|TRBJ2-3|NA|TRBD2|TRBV12-3/TRBV12-4
TGTGCCAGCACGCTAGCGGGGATCACAGATACGCAGTATTTT
CASTLAGITDTQYF
>14|TRBJ2-3|NA|TRBD2|TRBV6-2/TRBV6-3
TGTGCCAGCACCGGACTAGTCGATCGATATACGCAGTATTTT
CASTGLVDRYTQYF
>14|TRBJ2-5|few|TRBD1|TRBV30
TGTGCCTGGGTTCAGGGGGCTGGCGGCGAGACCCAGTACTTC
CAWVQGAGGETQYF
>14|TRBJ2-7|NA|TRBD2|TRBV6-5
TGTGCCAGCAGTTATAGGACTAGCGGCTACGAGCAGTACTTC
CASSYRTSGYEQYF
>17|TRBJ2-5|NA|NA|TRBV4-1
TGCGCCAGCAGCCCTCGACTCCGGATCTCCGTTGTAGAGACCCAGTACTTC
CASSPRLRISVVETQYF
>14|TRBJ2-1|few|TRBD1|TRBV4-1
TGCGCCAGCGCGGACAGGGAGAACTACAATGAGCAGTTCTTC
CASADRENYNEQFF
>18|TRBJ1-1|few|TRBD1|TRBV5-6
TGTGCCAGCAGCTTTAGTCATGGGGGAACAGGGGTGAACACTGAAGCTTTCTTT
CASSFSHGGTGVNTEAFF
>14|TRBJ2-1|few|TRBD2|TRBV6-2/TRBV6-3
TGTGCCAGCAGGCTAGTTGCGGGAGTTAATGAGCAGTTCTTC
CASRLVAGVNEQFF
>15|TRBJ2-1|NA|TRBD2|TRBV4-3
TGCGCCAGCAGCCAAGAAGGGGGACTAGCGGTAGAGCAGTTCTTC
CASSQEGGLAVEQFF
>15|TRBJ2-3|NA|NA|TRBV10-3
TGTGCCATCAGCCCGGGGAGCTCCAACACAGATACGCAGTATTTT
CAISPGSSNTDTQYF
>13|TRBJ2-5|NA|TRBD1|TRBV29-1
TGCAGCGTGAGGGGACAGGTCCTAGAGACCCAGTACTTC
CSVRGQVLETQYF
>15|TRBJ2-7|few|TRBD1|TRBV20-1
TGCAGTGCAGAGACCCCGGGACAGACCTTCTACGAGCAGTACTTC
CSAETPGQTFYEQYF
>15|TRBJ2-5|few|NA|TRBV12-5
TGTGCTAGTGGTTTGGGGTCTGGGGGGCGAGAGACCCAGTACTTC
CASGLGSGGRETQYF
>12|TRBJ1-2|few|TRBD1|TRBV12-3/TRBV12-4
TGTGCCAGCAGCGTACAGGGGGCCCACTACACCTTC
CASSVQGAHYTF
>15|TRBJ1-5|NA|TRBD1|TRBV12-3/TRBV12-4
TGTGCCAGCAGATACGACAGGGGTTACAATCAGCCCCAGCATTTT
CASRYDRGYNQPQHF
>13|TRBJ1-3|many|NA|TRBV12-3/TRBV12-4
TGTGCCAGCCTCGCGCTCTCTGGAAACACCATATATTTT
CASLALSGNTIYF
>15|TRBJ1-1|NA|NA|TRBV27
TGTGCCAGCAGTTTATCGCAGACAGTACCCTCTGAAGCTTTCTTT
CASSLSQTVPSEAFF
>11|TRBJ1-1|few|NA|TRBV12-3/TRBV12-4
TGTGCCAGCAGGGGAGGGACTGAAGCTTTCTTT
CASRGGTEAFF
>16|TRBJ1-1|few|TRBD1|TRBV3-1
TGTGCCAGCACCAACTCGGACAGGGGGAAGAACACTGAAGCTTTCTTT
CASTNSDRGKNTEAFF
>14|TRBJ2-2|NA|NA|TRBV5-1
TGCGCCAGCAGAAACAGCGAGGGCACCGGGGAGCTGTTTTTT
CASRNSEGTGELFF
>15|TRBJ1-2|few|TRBD1|TRBV27
TGTGCCAGCAGTTTACGCCGGGACAGGGAACGTGGCTACACCTTC
CASSLRRDRERGYTF
>15|TRBJ2-2|many|NA|TRBV5-5
TGTGCCAGCAGCTTGGTTCAAGCGAACACCGGGGAGCTGTTTTTT
CASSLVQANTGELFF
>13|TRBJ1-5|few|TRBD1|TRBV29-1
TGCAGCGTGGGACAGGGACGCAATCAGCCCCAGCATTTT
CSVGQGRNQPQHF
>14|TRBJ2-1|many|NA|TRBV20-1
TGCAGTGCTAGGGGGAGGAGCTCCTACAATGAGCAGTTCTTC
CSARGRSSYNEQFF
>15|TRBJ2-4|many|NA|TRBV5-1
TGCGCCAGCAGCGCGGCGGGCCACGCCAAAAACATTCAGTACTTC
CASSAAGHAKNIQYF
>15|TRBJ2-1|NA|TRBD1|TRBV5-6
TGTGCCAGCAGCTTAGACAGGGGGTGGAACAATGAGCAGTTCTTC
CASSLDRGWNNEQFF
>16|TRBJ2-5|NA|TRBD2|TRBV24-1
TGTGCCACCAGTGACCCTAGCGGAGTGTACCAAGAGACCCAGTACTTC
CATSDPSGVYQETQYF
>13|TRBJ1-2|NA|TRBD1|TRBV29-1
TGCAGCGTGGGGGAAGGGACAGGGAGTGGCTACACCTTC
CSVGEGTGSGYTF
>14|TRBJ2-3|few|TRBD2|TRBV20-1
TGCAGTGCTAGCCTAGCGGGAGTATCCGATACGCAGTATTTT
CSASLAGVSDTQYF
>14|TRBJ2-3|few|TRBD2|TRBV5-1
TGCGCCAGCAGCCGAGCGGGGTTAGGAGATACGCAGTATTTT
CASSRAGLGDTQYF
>15|TRBJ1-4|few|TRBD1|TRBV5-1
TGCGCCAGCAGCTTGTCTTCACAGGGGAATGAAAAACTGTTTTTT
CASSLSSQGNEKLFF
>12|TRBJ1-2|few|NA|TRBV2
TGTGCCAGCAGTGCCGGGGCGAGTGGCTACACCTTC
CASSAGASGYTF
>11|TRBJ2-3|once|NA|TRBV27
TGTGCCAGCAGTTTACGCAGCGTAGAGTATTTT
CASSLRSVEYF
>17|TRBJ2-6|few|NA|TRBV19
TGTGCCAGTAATCCGGGTGCGGGGAGCTCTGGGGCCAACGTCCTGACTTTC
CASNPGAGSSGANVLTF